The entry that follows covers one T cell receptor (beta chain) sequence. Its antigen has not been determined. Base quality data are lacking; no much larger clone is found one base away. Reading the germline V gene gives CDR1 MNHNS and CDR2 SASEGT. V loses 3 bases of germline sequence and J loses 4 bases, and the interval between the two ends is 19 bases. Taken from cysteine to phenylalanine, the CDR3 has 17 residues. The sequence is cut down to CDR3 DNA, 51 bases in frame from base 1. TCRbeta CDR3 regions were amplified from genomic DNA using the immunoSEQ Assay, a bias-controlled multiplex PCR. In the paper's pipeline: Within the assay, amplification of reference gene primers was used to estimate how many nucleated cells each sample contained. To quantify the absolute abundance of each unique TCRbeta CDR3 rearrangement, sequence reads were collapsed and filtered. Productive Simpson clonality was computed per sample as the square root of Simpson's diversity index over productive rearrangements. In TCRdb, the immuneACCESS table is reduced to in-frame sequences with V and J assigned. These tables do not hold every clone; where another copy was compared, an unresolved V gene accounts for under half, and the others remain unexplained. V and J calls plus clone size are reproduced from that table; the DNA served to infer D and trimming. In all, the sample holds 70,000 or so clones, and 70% to 80% of those were seen once. The ten top clones hold around 15% of the sample.

Each collaborating institution followed its own protocols to collect whole blood in K2EDTA tubes. For TCRbeta analysis, collaborators shipped samples in one of three forms: frozen whole blood, isolated PBMCs, or DNA extracted from either of those sample types. This sample was included in a study of blood T cell repertoires in COVID-19 (TCRdb year 2020). For the wider study: Samples covering the acute and convalescent phases of COVID-19 were provided by collaborators in the United States, Italy and Spain. Nearly every sample came with metadata listing a de-identified subject ID, COVID-19 status, age in years and sex. Samples were obtained from the ongoing ImmuneRACE study (first 160 participants) and from 1,254 subjects provided by 6 global collaborators. A freely available public database, intended as a resource for researchers studying the immune response to SARS-CoV-2, is where the repertoires were released. Subjects who had been exposed to COVID-19, were actively infected with it, or had recovered from it provided the deeply sampled blood TCRbeta repertoires that made up the dataset. The material from the prospective study consisted of cDNA or gDNA derived from T cells, B-cell-depleted T cells, or PBMCs. HLA class I and class II types, where available, came from metadata supplied by the sample provider rather than from assay-based typing.

Study-wide findings and limitations: Clinical and demographic metadata were provided uncurated, with the amount varying by source and participant.

The sample taken for sequencing was peripheral blood. Rearrangement joined TRBV6-1 to TRBJ1-5, with a weak D call of TRBD1 (6 bases match). This TCR was recovered from a human donor in a cohort sampled during active COVID-19. The encoded CDR3 is CASSEGSGAFSNQPQHF. DNA sequence: TGTGCCAGCAGTGAGGGGTCAGGGGCGTTTAGTAATCAGCCCCAGCATTTT.